This T cell receptor (beta chain) was recovered during a study of human T cells and chemical hapten exposure. Overall study: Slight volume differences across pooled libraries mainly accounted for varying per-sample TCR yields.

Germline V lookup: CDR1 MDHEN, CDR2 SYDVKM. The CDR3 runs to 15 residues. Trimming removed 4 bases from V and 3 bases from J; junction bases left unmatched: 8. Time point in this sample: patch test 3, about 24 weeks after DPC sensitization. Specified treatment: therapeutic diphenylcyclopropenone sensitization with weekly scalp DPC. Total RNA was isolated from unfractionated whole blood. Study-wide results and limits: The study found expanded TCRs formed significantly more large CDR3 similarity clusters than controls.

Worth noting for this clonotype: Its target is unknown.

Original data processing: With a range of about 23,224 to 700,000, the median per sample was roughly 95,000 TCRs. TCRdb reanalysed the RACE reads using MiXCR and keeps one entry per CDR3 protein. These V and J calls are TCRdb output, not the study's own analysis. This repertoire shows roughly 40,000 distinct CDR3 sequences, more than 9.5% found once; its top ten account for 2.3%. The TCR was taken from a middle-aged woman with alopecia areata. Some clones in this sample may be carry-over from other donors' samples. Sequences were derived from whole blood, sampled in connection with sensitization to the hapten diphenylcyclopropenone (DPC). The V call is TRBV28, the J call TRBJ1-2, with TRBD1 matching 7 bases. CDR3 amino acids: CASSYRGRGYYGYTF. In DNA, the CDR3 is TGTGCCAGCAGTTACAGGGGTAGGGGGTACTATGGCTACACCTTC.